These 11 T cell receptor beta chains originate from one sample sequenced in a study of CD8 T cells in ankylosing spondylitis. The study, taken as a whole, reports: Blood from ankylosing spondylitis patients appeared to carry a characteristic roughly 8-variant TCR beta motif.

TCRdb reprocessed the 5' RACE reads via MiXCR and lists one record per CDR3 protein. The table has 390,000 or so distinct CDR3 sequences, 20% to 25% seen once. No antigen is known for these receptors. The sample was blood, either unsorted or a sorted T cell fraction (not recorded which). These receptors all stem from a male donor with ankylosing spondylitis.

This chain uses TRBV29-1 with TRBJ2-2; D is ambiguous. Between the trimmed V and J ends, which lost 1 base and 1 base, there was a span of 16 bases. The germline V gene has CDR1 SQVTM and CDR2 ANQGSEA. The length of the CDR3 is 17 residues. CDR3 loop: CSVEAGFGSLNTGELFF. The CDR3 DNA reads TGCAGCGTTGAAGCGGGTTTTGGTTCCCTGAACACCGGGGAGCTGTTTTTT.

Comment on this clonotype: This may come from a read error, since a much larger clone is one base off. This chain uses TRBV5-1 with TRBJ2-2; no reliable D call. V was clipped by 4 bases and J by 9 bases, with 19 bases between them. Germline CDR1 reads SGHRS; CDR2 reads YFSETQ. The CDR3 loop spans 15 amino acids. The CDR3 nucleotides are TGCGCCAGCAGCGCTCTCAGCAGTGGGCCCAGGGAGCTGTTTTTT. Translating gives CASSALSSGPRELFF.

This clonotype showed up just a few times. CDR3 sequence reads: CASSPTWNSYEQYF. The CDR3 DNA reads TGTGCCAGCAGCCCGACCTGGAACTCCTACGAGCAGTACTTC. The V call is TRBV14, the J call TRBJ2-7, with D hard to call. Germline loops: CDR1 SGHDN, CDR2 FVKESK. CDR3 size: 14 residues. Trimming took 4 bases from V and 0 from J, leaving 10 bases between them. Full variable domain (rest looked up from reference TRBV14 and TRBJ2-7): EAGVTQFPSHSVIEKGQTVTLRCDPISGHDNLYWYRRVMGKEIKFLLHFVKESKQDESGMPNNRFLAERTGGTYSTLKVQPAELEDSGVYFCASSPTWNSYEQYFGPGTRLTVT.

This clonotype was seen only a few times. The chain employs TRBV27 and TRBJ1-1; TRBD1 is a possible D gene (6 bases). This CDR3 spans 14 amino acids. V was trimmed by 3 bases and J by 5 bases, leaving 13 bases between them. Germline lookup yields CDR1 MNHEY and CDR2 SMNVEV (reference sequence). The CDR3 loop is CASSFYGGQTEAFF. CDR3 nucleotides: TGTGCCAGCAGTTTCTACGGGGGGCAAACTGAAGCTTTCTTT.

Worth noting for this clonotype: Mismatch with germline at one junction end may stem from a read error. The chain carries TRBV5-1 and TRBJ2-2; D gene uncertain. From germline, CDR1 is SGHRS and CDR2 YFSETQ. This CDR3 has 15 amino acids. The CDR3 nucleotides read TGCACCAGCCGCCCATCCCGAAGTAACGCCGGGGAGCTGTTTTTT. Translating it yields CTSRPSRSNAGELFF.

This clonotype was observed a few times. The chain links TRBV3-1 to TRBJ2-3; 8 bases are a match to TRBD1. Trimming removed 1 base from V and 2 bases from J; junction bases left unmatched: 2. Germline V gives CDR1 LGHDT, CDR2 YNNKEL (reference sequence). The CDR3 covers 15 residues. This CDR3 reads CASSQGTGFTDTQYF. The CDR3 DNA reads TGTGCCAGCAGCCAAGGGACAGGGTTCACAGATACGCAGTATTTT.

V is TRBV7-2 and J is TRBJ1-6, with D perhaps TRBD1 (5 bases). From germline, CDR1 is SGHTA and CDR2 FQGNSA. This CDR3 region has 14 residues. The V and J ends lost 1 base and 9 bases respectively, with 10 bases between them. The CDR3 region is CASSLGSRVSPLHF. CDR3 nucleotide sequence: TGTGCCAGCAGCTTAGGAAGCAGGGTTTCACCCCTCCACTTT.

This chain links TRBV5-6 with TRBJ2-2, with TRBD2 matching 13 bases. With 1 base clipped from V and 3 bases from J, the junction kept 3 bases outside the gene matches. CDR3 length equals 17 residues. Germline CDR1 and CDR2: SGHDT and YYEEEE. CDR3 residues: CASSLRTSGRHTGELFF. CDR3 DNA: TGTGCCAGCAGCTTGAGGACTAGCGGGAGACACACCGGGGAGCTGTTTTTT.

The CDR3 reads CASSLRTVSYSNQPQHF. For the CDR3, the DNA is TGTGCCAGCAGCTTACGGACCGTCTCCTATAGCAATCAGCCCCAGCATTTT. V usage is TRBV7-3 and J usage is TRBJ1-5; no firm D call. This CDR3 region has 17 residues. Germline CDR1 and CDR2: SGHTA and FQGTGA. Trimming removed 2 bases at V and 0 bases at J, with 14 bases between.

The table lists this clonotype with a few counts. CDR3 DNA: TGCAGTGCTAGAGATCGTAAAGGGTTCTACGAGCAGTACTTC. This translates into CSARDRKGFYEQYF. This chain links TRBV20-1 with TRBJ2-7; D is undetermined. CDR1 DFQATT and CDR2 SNEGSKA come from the germline V gene (reference sequence). The CDR3 is made up of 14 amino acids. V shed 0 bases and J shed 3 bases, with 12 bases lying between them.

In its sample, this clonotype was seen a few times. This rearrangement joins TRBV20-1 to TRBJ2-2, with 7 bases that match TRBD1. The V segment lost 5 bases and the J segment 0 bases; nucleotides outside the gene matches: 3. This CDR3 region has 14 residues. CDR1 is DFQATT, CDR2 SNEGSKA, per germline (reference sequence). CDR3: CSARGGSNTGELFF. CDR3 DNA sequence: TGCAGTGCTCGAGGGGGCTCGAACACCGGGGAGCTGTTTTTT.